This is a list of T cell receptor beta chains from one sample in a study of neurological immune-mediated disorders. MiXCR, applied by TCRdb to the 5' RACE reads, yields one record per CDR3 protein. The sample lists about 90,000 distinct CDR3 sequences, over 10% seen once, with around 5% in the top ten. The sequencing sample was made of PBMCs. Receptors originate from a female donor with HTLV-1-associated myelopathy (HAM/TSP). Both conserved end residues are part of each CDR3. The D gene is left open where the match is weak. Clone size is given as once, few, many or a size class.

CDR3aa	CDR3nt	abundance	d_gene	len	v_gene	j_gene
CASTLAGGPRETQYF	TGTGCCAGCACCTTAGCGGGGGGGCCACGGGAGACCCAGTACTTC	many	TRBD2	15	TRBV9	TRBJ2-5
CASSLVGRDLGAGAEAFF	TGCGCCAGCAGCTTGGTCGGTCGGGATCTGGGCGCGGGGGCTGAAGCTTTCTTT	many	NA	18	TRBV5-1	TRBJ1-1
CASSDRDSLETQYF	TGCGCCAGCAGCGATAGGGACTCTCTTGAGACCCAGTACTTC	many	NA	14	TRBV4-1	TRBJ2-5
CSARGQYYNSPLHF	TGCAGTGCTAGAGGACAGTACTATAATTCACCCCTCCACTTT	medium-sized	NA	14	TRBV20-1	TRBJ1-6
CAISGDRGGQETQYF	TGTGCCATCAGCGGGGACAGGGGGGGACAAGAGACCCAGTACTTC	many	TRBD1	15	TRBV10-3	TRBJ2-5
CSALVRRGDNSPLHF	TGCAGTGCTCTCGTCAGGCGCGGAGATAATTCACCCCTCCACTTT	many	NA	15	TRBV20-1	TRBJ1-6
CASSPRGGGLYNEQFF	TGCGCCAGCAGCCCCCGGGGAGGGGGACTCTACAATGAGCAGTTCTTC	many	NA	16	TRBV5-1	TRBJ2-1
CAGLTVASGYTGELFF	TGTGCCGGCTTGACTGTGGCTAGCGGATACACCGGGGAGCTGTTTTTT	few	TRBD2	16	TRBV7-2	TRBJ2-2
CASSMDPDGTDTQYF	TGTGCCAGCAGCATGGACCCGGACGGCACAGATACGCAGTATTTT	many	NA	15	TRBV6-5	TRBJ2-3
CASARQGITNQPQHF	TGTGCCAGCGCTAGGCAGGGCATTACCAATCAGCCCCAGCATTTT	many	NA	15	TRBV28	TRBJ1-5
CASSLNRDNEQYF	TGCGCCAGCAGCTTAAACAGGGATAACGAGCAGTACTTC	many	NA	13	TRBV5-1	TRBJ2-7
CASSLKRRGTEAFF	TGTGCCAGCAGTTTAAAGAGGCGGGGAACTGAAGCTTTCTTT	many	NA	14	TRBV12-3/TRBV12-4	TRBJ1-1
CSARGTRGLETQYF	TGCAGTGCTAGGGGGACCAGGGGGTTAGAGACCCAGTACTTC	many	TRBD1	14	TRBV20-1	TRBJ2-5
CASRDSGLGNEQFF	TGTGCCAGCAGAGACTCGGGGTTGGGGAATGAGCAGTTCTTC	many	NA	14	TRBV12-3/TRBV12-4	TRBJ2-1
CASTPGGATGELFF	TGTGCCAGCACGCCAGGGGGGGCTACCGGGGAGCTGTTTTTT	few	NA	14	TRBV28	TRBJ2-2
CASSSGQINQPQHF	TGTGCCAGCAGCTCCGGACAGATCAATCAGCCCCAGCATTTT	many	NA	14	TRBV4-2	TRBJ1-5
CASSLAGGQGSSGANVLTF	TGCGCCAGCAGCTTGGCCGGGGGACAGGGGAGCTCTGGGGCCAACGTCCTGACTTTC	few	TRBD1	19	TRBV5-1	TRBJ2-6
CASSFLTSPQHF	TGTGCCAGCAGTTTCTTAACTTCGCCCCAGCATTTT	many	NA	12	TRBV28	TRBJ1-5
CASSLVGEADTQYF	TGTGCCAGCAGTTTAGTCGGGGAAGCAGATACGCAGTATTTT	many	NA	14	TRBV12-3/TRBV12-4	TRBJ2-3
CASSVGLAAYNEQFF	TGTGCCAGCAGCGTGGGACTAGCGGCCTACAATGAGCAGTTCTTC	many	TRBD2	15	TRBV7-2	TRBJ2-1